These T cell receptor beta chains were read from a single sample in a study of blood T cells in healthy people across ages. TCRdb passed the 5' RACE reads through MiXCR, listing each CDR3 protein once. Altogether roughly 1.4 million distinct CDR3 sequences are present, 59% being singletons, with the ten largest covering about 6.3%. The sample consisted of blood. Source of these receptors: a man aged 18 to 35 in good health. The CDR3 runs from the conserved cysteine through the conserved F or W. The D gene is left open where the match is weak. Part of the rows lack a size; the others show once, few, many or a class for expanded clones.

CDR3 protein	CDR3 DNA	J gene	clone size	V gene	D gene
CASSFTGGAETQYF	TGTGCCAGCAGCTTTACAGGGGGCGCAGAGACCCAGTACTTC	TRBJ2-5	.	TRBV7-2	TRBD1
CASSQAPYYEQYF	TGTGCCAGCAGCCAAGCCCCCTACTACGAGCAGTACTTC	TRBJ2-7	few	TRBV4-2	.
CSARDLGLGTDTQYF	TGCAGTGCTAGAGATTTGGGCCTAGGTACAGATACGCAGTATTTT	TRBJ2-3	once	TRBV20-1	.
CASSWGEVNYGYTF	TGTGCCAGCAGCTGGGGGGAGGTTAACTATGGCTACACCTTC	TRBJ1-2	.	TRBV7-9	.
CASSGPGQGLYEQYF	TGTGCCAGCAGCGGACCGGGACAGGGGCTCTACGAGCAGTACTTC	TRBJ2-7	few	TRBV3-1	TRBD1
CASSFGGGHYEQYF	TGTGCCAGCAGCTTTGGGGGAGGACACTACGAGCAGTACTTC	TRBJ2-7	.	TRBV11-2	.
CASSESGTGVGGYTF	TGTGCCAGCAGCGAATCCGGGACAGGTGTTGGCGGCTACACCTTC	TRBJ1-2	few	TRBV27	TRBD1
CASSLVLPLNTEAFF	TGTGCCAGCAGCCTCGTCCTACCATTGAACACTGAAGCTTTCTTT	TRBJ1-1	.	TRBV7-9	.
CSAKREVRAFF	TGCAGCGCCAAAAGGGAGGTGAGAGCTTTCTTT	TRBJ1-1	.	TRBV29-1	.
CASSRGPSGRDTGYEQYF	TGCGCCAGCAGCCGGGGTCCTAGCGGGAGGGATACCGGCTACGAGCAGTACTTC	TRBJ2-7	few	TRBV4-1	TRBD2
CSARDGRVQFLSYGYTF	TGCAGTGCTAGAGATGGCCGAGTCCAGTTTCTATCCTATGGCTACACCTTC	TRBJ1-2	.	TRBV20-1	.
CASSEQGFKPDTQYF	TGTGCCAGCAGCGAGCAGGGGTTTAAGCCAGATACGCAGTATTTT	TRBJ2-3	few	TRBV9	.
CASFPCIGTEAFF	TGTGCCAGCTTCCCATGCATAGGAACTGAAGCTTTCTTT	TRBJ1-1	.	TRBV7-2	.
CASGYRGQETQYF	TGTGCCAGCGGGTACAGGGGCCAAGAGACCCAGTACTTC	TRBJ2-5	.	TRBV12-3/TRBV12-4	TRBD1
CASSHTGIQETQYF	TGTGCCAGCAGCCATACAGGGATTCAAGAGACCCAGTACTTC	TRBJ2-5	few	TRBV3-1	.
CASSQAGAGVYNEQFF	TGCGCCAGCAGCCAGGCAGGGGCAGGAGTCTACAATGAGCAGTTCTTC	TRBJ2-1	once	TRBV4-1	.
CASSRHNQETQYF	TGTGCCAGCAGTAGACATAACCAAGAGACCCAGTACTTC	TRBJ2-5	.	TRBV6-5	.
CASSLDRANSYEQYF	TGTGCCAGCAGCTTAGACAGGGCCAACTCCTACGAGCAGTACTTC	TRBJ2-7	few	TRBV7-2	.
CASSAVQETQYF	TGTGCCAGCAGTGCGGTCCAAGAGACCCAGTACTTC	TRBJ2-5	.	TRBV2	.
CATGAGTGDIQYF	TGTGCCACCGGCGCCGGGACAGGGGACATTCAGTACTTC	TRBJ2-4	few	TRBV25-1	TRBD1
CASTSMDRPDTQYF	TGTGCCAGCACCTCAATGGATCGGCCAGATACGCAGTATTTT	TRBJ2-3	.	TRBV27	.
CASSYGSSGDSTDTQYF	TGTGCCAGCAGTTACGGGTCTAGCGGGGATAGCACAGATACGCAGTATTTT	TRBJ2-3	.	TRBV6-6	TRBD2
CDISESSREQAFF	TGTGACATCAGTGAGTCCTCGAGGGAACAAGCTTTCTTT	TRBJ1-1	.	TRBV10-3	.
CASSIRQGQDLLGGYTF	TGCGCCAGCAGCATTCGACAGGGTCAAGATCTACTAGGGGGCTACACCTTC	TRBJ1-2	.	TRBV5-1	TRBD1
CSAVAFGGGAPHQETQYF	TGCAGTGCTGTTGCGTTTGGCGGGGGCGCCCCCCACCAAGAGACCCAGTACTTC	TRBJ2-5	.	TRBV20-1	.
CASSSNSNSPLHF	TGTGCCAGCAGCTCAAACAGTAATTCACCCCTCCACTTT	TRBJ1-6	.	TRBV7-6	.
CASSFLGGGSRSPLHF	TGTGCCAGCAGTTTTCTGGGGGGGGGCTCACGGTCACCCCTCCACTTT	TRBJ1-6	.	TRBV27	.
CASSLDLTSAYNEQFF	TGTGCCAGCAGCTTAGATTTGACTAGCGCCTACAATGAGCAGTTCTTC	TRBJ2-1	.	TRBV11-2	TRBD2
CASRQGRSNYGYTF	TGTGCCAGCAGACAGGGGAGGTCTAACTATGGCTACACCTTC	TRBJ1-2	.	TRBV2	TRBD1
CASSPRFNEQFF	TGTGCCAGCTCACCCCGGTTTAATGAGCAGTTCTTC	TRBJ2-1	few	TRBV12-3/TRBV12-4	.
CATSTRQGPYEQYF	TGTGCCACCAGCACCCGACAGGGTCCCTACGAGCAGTACTTC	TRBJ2-7	.	TRBV15	TRBD1
CASSARQGMNTEAFF	TGTGCCAGCAGTGCACGACAGGGGATGAACACTGAAGCTTTCTTT	TRBJ1-1	once	TRBV12-3/TRBV12-4	TRBD1
CASSLNARETQYF	TGTGCCAGCAGTCTGAACGCGCGAGAGACCCAGTACTTC	TRBJ2-5	.	TRBV12-3/TRBV12-4	.
CARLRGTRRTYEQYF	TGTGCCAGACTGCGTGGGACTAGGAGAACCTACGAGCAGTACTTC	TRBJ2-7	few	TRBV21-1	.
CASSPGTVGQPEHF	TGTGCCAGCAGTCCGGGGACAGTGGGGCAGCCCGAGCATTTT	TRBJ1-5	.	TRBV28	TRBD1
CASSQGRGLAGGNEQYF	TGTGCCAGCAGCCAAGGCAGAGGACTAGCGGGAGGCAATGAGCAGTACTTC	TRBJ2-5	.	TRBV3-1	TRBD2
CATSNSDILGKNIQYF	TGTGCCACCAGTAACTCGGACATTTTGGGCAAAAACATTCAGTACTTC	TRBJ2-4	once	TRBV15	.
CSARELQVLPYEQYF	TGCAGTGCTAGAGAGCTACAGGTCCTCCCCTACGAGCAGTACTTC	TRBJ2-7	.	TRBV20-1	.
CSARDIHSGANVLTF	TGCAGTGCTCGAGACATTCACTCTGGGGCCAACGTCCTGACTTTC	TRBJ2-6	few	TRBV20-1	.
CASSLPGGETYEQYF	TGTGCCAGCAGCCTGCCTGGTGGGGAAACCTACGAGCAGTACTTC	TRBJ2-7	.	TRBV4-2	.
CASSQSLQGDGYTF	TGTGCCAGCAGCCAATCGTTGCAGGGTGATGGCTACACCTTC	TRBJ1-2	.	TRBV7-2	.
CASNGVVAMYQETQYF	TGTGCCAGCAATGGGGTGGTAGCTATGTACCAAGAGACCCAGTACTTC	TRBJ2-5	.	TRBV7-9	.
CASSQTGASYEQYF	TGTGCCAGCAGCCAGACAGGCGCTTCCTACGAGCAGTACTTC	TRBJ2-7	few	TRBV4-2	.
CASSLAAGQNYGYTF	TGTGCCAGCAGCTTAGCAGCGGGACAGAACTATGGCTACACCTTC	TRBJ1-2	.	TRBV7-2	TRBD1
CASSQARGANSPLHF	TGTGCCAGCAGCCAAGCCCGAGGCGCTAATTCACCCCTCCACTTT	TRBJ1-6	.	TRBV4-2	.
CASSKGAAKQGYVPGYTF	TGTGCCAGCAGCAAAGGCGCGGCTAAACAGGGGTACGTCCCTGGCTACACCTTC	TRBJ1-2	.	TRBV21-1	.
CASSDWGVGEKLFF	TGTGCCAGCAGTGACTGGGGGGTCGGTGAAAAACTGTTTTTT	TRBJ1-4	.	TRBV6-6	.
CASSQDRLGYTDTQYF	TGCGCCAGCAGCCAAGATCGATTGGGCTACACAGATACGCAGTATTTT	TRBJ2-3	.	TRBV4-3	.
CSALGGVMGNEQFF	TGCAGCGCCCTCGGGGGGGTGATGGGGAATGAGCAGTTCTTC	TRBJ2-1	.	TRBV29-1	TRBD2
CASSLSPTDRTNQPQHF	TGCGCCAGCAGCCTGTCGCCTACAGACAGGACCAATCAGCCCCAGCATTTT	TRBJ1-5	few	TRBV5-1	.
CSVAGLAGSSYEQYF	TGCAGCGTTGCAGGGCTAGCGGGTAGCTCCTACGAGCAGTACTTC	TRBJ2-7	.	TRBV29-1	TRBD2
CASSSFTGTSGYEQYF	TGTGCCAGCAGCTCTTTCACCGGGACTAGCGGCTACGAGCAGTACTTC	TRBJ2-7	.	TRBV9	TRBD2
CASSPGTGFRETQYF	TGTGCCAGCAGTCCCGGGACAGGGTTCAGAGAGACCCAGTACTTC	TRBJ2-5	.	TRBV6-5	TRBD1